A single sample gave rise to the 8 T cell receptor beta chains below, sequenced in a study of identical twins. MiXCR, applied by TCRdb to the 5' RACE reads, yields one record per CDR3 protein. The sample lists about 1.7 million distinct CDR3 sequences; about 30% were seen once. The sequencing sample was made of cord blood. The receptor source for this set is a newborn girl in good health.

CDR3 protein: CSARGRTGDTQYF. CDR3 sequence (DNA): TGCAGTGCTAGAGGGAGGACAGGAGATACGCAGTATTTT. The chain employs TRBV20-1 and TRBJ2-3, with 7 bases aligning to TRBD1. Trimming took 1 base from V and 5 from J; bases not matched to a gene: 3. The germline CDR1 and CDR2 sequences are DFQATT and SNEGSKA (reference sequence). The CDR3 sequence is 13 residues long.

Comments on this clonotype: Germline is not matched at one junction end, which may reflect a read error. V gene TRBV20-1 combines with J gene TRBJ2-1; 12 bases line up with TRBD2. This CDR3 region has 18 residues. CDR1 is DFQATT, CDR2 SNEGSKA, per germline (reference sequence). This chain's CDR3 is CSARGARLAGAVSNGQFF. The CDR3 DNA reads TGCAGTGCTAGAGGAGCGAGACTAGCGGGAGCGGTAAGCAATGGGCAGTTCTTC.

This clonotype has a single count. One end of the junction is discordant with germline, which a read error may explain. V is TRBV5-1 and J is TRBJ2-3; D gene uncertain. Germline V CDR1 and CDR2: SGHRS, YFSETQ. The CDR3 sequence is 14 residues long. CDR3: CTSSRRVAGDTQYF. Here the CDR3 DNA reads TGCACCAGCAGCCGTAGAGTAGCCGGGGATACGCAGTATTTT. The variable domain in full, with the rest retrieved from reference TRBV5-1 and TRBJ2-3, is KAGVTQTPRYLIKTRGQQVTLSCSPISGHRSVSWYQQTPGQGLQFLFEYFSETQRNKGNFPGRFSGRQFSNSRSEMNVSTLELGDSALYLCTSSRRVAGDTQYFGPGTRLTVL.

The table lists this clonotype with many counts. The CDR3 sequence: CASSLDEFGYTF. The CDR3 DNA reads as TGTGCCAGCAGTTTGGATGAGTTTGGCTACACCTTC. This chain connects TRBV27 to TRBJ1-2; D is uncertain. The CDR3 runs to 12 residues. Trimming removed 3 bases at V and 7 bases at J, with 9 bases between. The germline CDR1 and CDR2 sequences are MNHEY and SMNVEV (reference sequence).

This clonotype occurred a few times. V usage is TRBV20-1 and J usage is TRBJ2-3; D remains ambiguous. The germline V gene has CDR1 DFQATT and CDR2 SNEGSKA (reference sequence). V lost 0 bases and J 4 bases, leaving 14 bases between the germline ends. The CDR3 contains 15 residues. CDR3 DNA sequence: TGCAGTGCTAGAGATTTGTCCCAGTCGCCAGATACGCAGTATTTT. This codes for CSARDLSQSPDTQYF.

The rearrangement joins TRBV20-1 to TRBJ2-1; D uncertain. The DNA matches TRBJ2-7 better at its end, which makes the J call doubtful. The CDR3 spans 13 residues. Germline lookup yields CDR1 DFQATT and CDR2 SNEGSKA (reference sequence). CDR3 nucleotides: TGCAGTGCTAGAGCCTGGGGATACAATGAGCAGTACTTC. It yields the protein CSARAWGYNEQYF.

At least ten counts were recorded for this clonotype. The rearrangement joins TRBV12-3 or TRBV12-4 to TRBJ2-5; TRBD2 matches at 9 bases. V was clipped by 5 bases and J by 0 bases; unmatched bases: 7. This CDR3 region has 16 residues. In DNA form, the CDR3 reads TGTGCCAGCAGTCCCCCTAGCGGGGTAAACCAAGAGACCCAGTACTTC. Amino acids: CASSPPSGVNQETQYF.

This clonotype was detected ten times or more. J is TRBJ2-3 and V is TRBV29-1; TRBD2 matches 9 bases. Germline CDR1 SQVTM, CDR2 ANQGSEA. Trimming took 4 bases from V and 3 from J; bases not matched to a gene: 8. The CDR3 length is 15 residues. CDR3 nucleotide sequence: TGCAGCGTTGGGGGAGCGGGACTAGCAACAGATACGCAGTATTTT. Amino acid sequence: CSVGGAGLATDTQYF.